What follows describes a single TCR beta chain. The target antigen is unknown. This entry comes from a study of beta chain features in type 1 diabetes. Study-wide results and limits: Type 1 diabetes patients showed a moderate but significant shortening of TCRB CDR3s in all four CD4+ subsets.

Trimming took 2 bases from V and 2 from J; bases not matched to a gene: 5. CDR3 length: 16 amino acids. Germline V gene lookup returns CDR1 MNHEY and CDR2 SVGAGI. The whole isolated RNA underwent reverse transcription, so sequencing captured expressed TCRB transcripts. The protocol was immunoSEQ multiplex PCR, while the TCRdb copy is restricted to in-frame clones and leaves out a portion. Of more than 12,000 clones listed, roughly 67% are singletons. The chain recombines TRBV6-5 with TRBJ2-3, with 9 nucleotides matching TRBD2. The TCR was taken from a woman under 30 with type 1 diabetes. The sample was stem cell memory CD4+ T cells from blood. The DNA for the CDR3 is TGTGCCAGCAGTTACCGAGCTAGCGGGGCCACAGATACGCAGTATTTT. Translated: CASSYRASGATDTQYF.